One sample yielded the 25 T cell receptor beta chains listed below, sequenced in a study of early T cells in non-severe SARS-CoV-2 infection. One entry per CDR3 protein results from TCRdb running MiXCR on the 5' RACE reads. Of tens of thousands of distinct CDR3 sequences in the sample, around 9.3% were seen once. This material consisted of whole blood, taken at baseline. Receptors originate from an adult who was a healthcare worker with PCR-confirmed SARS-CoV-2 infection or an uninfected control (not recorded which).

V usage is TRBV21-1 and J usage is TRBJ1-5; the table's TRBD1 call for D was not verified on the DNA. TRBV21-1 is reported as a pseudogene. There are 18 residues in the CDR3. The DNA for the CDR3 is TGTGCCAGCATCACCCCGAGGGGGGCGACTGGAGGGAATCAGCCCCAGCATTTT. This encodes CASITPRGATGGNQPQHF.

The rearrangement joins TRBV12-3 or TRBV12-4 to TRBJ2-2, with 8 bases fitting TRBD2. This CDR3 contains 16 residues. Trimming took 4 bases from V and 3 from J; bases not matched to a gene: 7. The CDR3 DNA reads as TGTGCCAGCAGTTCCGGGGGGGCGCTGGACACCGGGGAGCTGTTTTTT. As protein: CASSSGGALDTGELFF.

This clonotype has a handful of counts. J is TRBJ2-5 and V is TRBV7-2, with 10 positions matching TRBD2. With V trimmed by 5 bases and J by 4 bases, 10 bases remained unmatched. Germline assignment: CDR1 SGHTA and CDR2 FQGNSA. This CDR3 contains 16 residues. DNA of the CDR3: TGTGCCAGCAGCGTATCTAGGACTAGCGGATTAGAGACCCAGTACTTC. This codes for CASSVSRTSGLETQYF.

In its sample, this clonotype was seen many times. CDR3 sequence (DNA): TGTGCCAGCAGTTTCGGGACAGGCCCCTACGAGCAGTACTTC. Translated, it gives CASSFGTGPYEQYF. V gene TRBV12-3 or TRBV12-4 combines with J gene TRBJ2-7; 8 nucleotides match TRBD1. The CDR3 totals 14 residues. Germline trimming cut 3 bases from V and 2 bases from J; bases unmatched to any gene: 3.

This clonotype was found a few times. This chain connects TRBV7-9 to TRBJ1-1; D is possibly TRBD1 (6 bases). The CDR3 covers 12 residues. Trimming took off 5 bases at V and 8 bases at J, with 12 bases between the two ends. Germline V CDR1 and CDR2: SEHNR, FQNEAQ (reference sequence). The CDR3 sequence: CASSQIGQEAFF. DNA of the CDR3: TGTGCCAGCAGCCAGATAGGACAGGAAGCTTTCTTT.

Many counts were recorded for this clonotype. The chain joins TRBV2 to TRBJ2-1; 14 bases line up with TRBD2. The V and J ends lost 7 bases and 3 bases, in that order; junction bases with no gene match: 8. The CDR3 is 17 residues long. Per germline, CDR1 SNHLY and CDR2 FYNNEI. CDR3 amino acids: CASNQGLAGVRYNEQFF. The CDR3, as DNA: TGTGCCAGCAACCAGGGACTAGCGGGAGTTCGCTACAATGAGCAGTTCTTC. Full variable domain (missing parts from reference TRBV2 and TRBJ2-1): EPEVTQTPSHQVTQMGQEVILRCVPISNHLYFYWYRQILGQKVEFLVSFYNNEISEKSEIFDDQFSVERPDGSNFTLKIRSTKLEDSAMYFCASNQGLAGVRYNEQFFGPGTRLTVL.

The chain uses TRBV9 and TRBJ2-3, with D possibly being TRBD1 (5 bases). V was pared by 8 bases and J by 4 bases, with 14 bases between. This CDR3 region has 13 residues. The germline gives CDR1 SGDLS, CDR2 YYNGEE. The CDR3: CASNDGAADTQYF. The CDR3 bases are TGTGCCAGTAACGATGGGGCCGCAGATACGCAGTATTTT.

This clonotype was detected only a few times. This chain connects TRBV11-2 to TRBJ2-7; tentatively, D is TRBD1 or TRBD2 (5 bases each). Looked up from germline, CDR1 is SGHAT and CDR2 is FQNNGV. Trimming removed 0 bases at V and 5 bases at J, with 14 bases between. The CDR3 runs to 15 residues. The CDR3 region has the DNA TGTGCCAGCAGCTTAGATGGGACCGCCCTTAACGAGCAGTACTTC. It encodes CASSLDGTALNEQYF. Full variable domain (outside the CDR3, taken from reference TRBV11-2 and TRBJ2-7): EAGVAQSPRYKIIEKRQSVAFWCNPISGHATLYWYQQILGQGPKLLIQFQNNGVVDDSQLPKDRFSAERLKGVDSTLKIQPAKLEDSAVYLCASSLDGTALNEQYFGPGTRLTVT.

This clonotype was recorded at least ten times. The chain recombines TRBV7-8 with TRBJ2-5, with TRBD2 matching over 10 bases. The CDR3 runs 16 residues. V shed 5 bases and J 2 bases; nucleotides not matched to a gene: 8. Germline lookup yields CDR1 SGHVS and CDR2 FQNEAQ. The CDR3 here is CASSLLASGSQETQYF. The CDR3 coding sequence is TGTGCCAGCAGCCTGCTTGCTAGCGGGAGTCAAGAGACCCAGTACTTC.

This clonotype was observed at least ten times. This chain joins TRBV7-3 and TRBJ2-5; weak D call: TRBD2 (6 bases). The V gene's germline CDR1 is SGHTA and CDR2 FQGTGA. Between the trimmed V and J ends, which lost 6 bases and 5 bases, there was a span of 13 bases. The CDR3 spans 13 residues. In DNA, the CDR3 is TGTGCCAGCAGTCCCGGGGGTTTGGAGACCCAGTACTTC. Translation gives CASSPGGLETQYF.

This clonotype was observed a few times. The CDR3 DNA reads TGTGCCAGCCGGGCGGGGAATGAGCAGTTCTTC. This sequence encodes CASRAGNEQFF. The chain couples TRBV7-6 to TRBJ2-1; D is possibly TRBD2 (6 bases). Trimming stripped 8 bases from V and 7 bases from J, with 9 bases between. The CDR3 sequence is 11 residues long. CDR1 and CDR2 (germline): SGHVS, FNYEAQ.

This clonotype has a handful of counts. The chain joins TRBV6-5 to TRBJ2-7, with 10 positions matching TRBD2. The ends lost 7 bases at V and 4 bases at J; junction bases unmatched: 13. Germline CDR1 MNHEY, CDR2 SVGAGI. The CDR3 spans 16 residues. The CDR3 sequence: CASNIDLAGETYEQYF. CDR3 DNA: TGTGCCAGCAACATTGATCTAGCGGGGGAAACTTACGAGCAGTACTTC.

This clonotype has more than one count but fewer than ten. The V call is TRBV11-2, the J call TRBJ2-1; 12 bases match TRBD2. CDR3 length: 15 residues. The V and J ends lost 4 bases and 4 bases, in that order; junction bases with no gene match: 2. The germline CDR1 and CDR2 sequences are SGHAT and FQNNGV. CDR3 sequence reads: CASSSTSGGYNEQFF. The CDR3 bases are TGTGCCAGCAGCTCAACTAGCGGGGGGTACAATGAGCAGTTCTTC.

The chain combines TRBV6-1 with TRBJ2-1; 7 bases map to TRBD2. The V gene end was trimmed by 8 bases and the J gene end by 0 bases; junction bases not matched to a gene: 4. Germline assignment: CDR1 MNHNS and CDR2 SASEGT. The length of the CDR3 is 14 residues. CDR3 coding DNA: TGTGCCAGCGTGGGGGGGAGCTCCTACAATGAGCAGTTCTTC. It encodes CASVGGSSYNEQFF.

This clonotype was detected ten times or more. The chain recombines TRBV19 with TRBJ2-7; 8 bases are shared with TRBD2. CDR1 and CDR2 (germline): LNHDA, SQIVND (reference sequence). The V and J ends lost 5 bases and 2 bases, in that order; junction bases with no gene match: 8. CDR3 length: 15 amino acids. CDR3 region: CASSPLRGDPYEQYF. CDR3 nucleotides: TGTGCCAGTAGTCCGCTGCGGGGGGATCCCTACGAGCAGTACTTC.

This clonotype was counted between two and nine times. The chain couples TRBV7-2 to TRBJ1-1; no definite D call. The germline V gene encodes CDR1 SGHTA and CDR2 FQGNSA. V was pared by 6 bases and J by 0 bases, with 8 bases between. This CDR3 contains 13 residues. CDR3 region: CASRATLNTEAFF. CDR3 bases: TGTGCCAGCAGGGCGACATTGAACACTGAAGCTTTCTTT.

There are a few counts of this clonotype. The chain combines TRBV5-4 with TRBJ2-7, with TRBD2 matching 10 bases. This CDR3 is 14 amino acids long. Trimming removed 4 bases from V and 3 bases from J; junction bases left unmatched: 4. Germline CDR1 reads SGHNT; CDR2 reads YYREEE (reference sequence). CDR3 region: CASSTGTSVYEQYF. In nucleotides, the CDR3 is TGTGCCAGCAGCACCGGGACTAGCGTCTACGAGCAGTACTTC.

This clonotype was counted many times. V usage is TRBV20-1 and J usage is TRBJ1-5; tentatively, D is TRBD1 (5 bases). The ends were cut back, 0 bases at V and 7 bases at J, with 16 bases in the middle. CDR1 is DFQATT, CDR2 SNEGSKA, per germline (reference sequence). This CDR3 comprises 15 residues. The CDR3 region has the DNA TGCAGTGCTAGAGATAGCAGGGCGAGGATCCAGCCCCAGCATTTT. Protein: CSARDSRARIQPQHF.

There are many counts of this clonotype. V is TRBV20-1 and J is TRBJ2-7, with 11 bases identical to TRBD1. The CDR3 totals 13 residues. Germline CDR1 is DFQATT and CDR2 is SNEGSKA (reference sequence). V lost 6 bases and J lost 6; bases outside the gene matches: 7. For the CDR3, the DNA is TGCAGTGCAAACCGGGACAGGGGGTTCGAGCAGTACTTC. It specifies CSANRDRGFEQYF.

Ten or more counts support this clonotype. This chain connects TRBV27 to TRBJ1-1; no definite D call. This CDR3 comprises 13 residues. The germline V gene encodes CDR1 MNHEY and CDR2 SMNVEV (reference sequence). V lost 6 bases, J lost 4 bases, and 12 bases lay in between. This CDR3 reads CASRRASGTEAFF. Written as DNA, the CDR3 is TGTGCCAGCAGGAGGGCGTCGGGCACTGAAGCTTTCTTT.

This clonotype was counted a few times. CDR3 amino acids: CASSLDEAVTEKLFF. CDR3 coding DNA: TGTGCCAGCAGCTTAGATGAAGCCGTGACCGAAAAACTGTTTTTT. The gene calls are TRBV11-2 and TRBJ1-4; D remains ambiguous. V lost 0 bases and J 8 bases, leaving 13 bases between the germline ends. Germline loops: CDR1 SGHAT, CDR2 FQNNGV. The CDR3 has 15 amino acids. The full variable domain, its missing parts supplied by reference TRBV11-2 and TRBJ1-4, is EAGVAQSPRYKIIEKRQSVAFWCNPISGHATLYWYQQILGQGPKLLIQFQNNGVVDDSQLPKDRFSAERLKGVDSTLKIQPAKLEDSAVYLCASSLDEAVTEKLFFGSGTQLSVL.

This chain links TRBV7-8 with TRBJ2-5; D uncertain. Germline values: CDR1 SGHVS, CDR2 FQNEAQ. V gave up 0 bases and J gave up 4 bases, with 9 bases separating them. This CDR3 region has 14 residues. CDR3 nucleotide sequence: TGTGCCAGCAGCTTAGCACAGACACTAGAGACCCAGTACTTC. As protein: CASSLAQTLETQYF.

The chain uses TRBV6-1 and TRBJ2-7; possibly TRBD1 or TRBD2 for D (5 bases each). The germline gives CDR1 MNHNS, CDR2 SASEGT. This CDR3 is 15 amino acids long. With 5 bases removed from V and 2 bases from J, the gap between germline ends came to 16 bases. The CDR3 bases are TGTGCCAGCAGTTCCTACGGGACGCCTACCTACGAGCAGTACTTC. Protein: CASSSYGTPTYEQYF.

This clonotype occurred many times. This sequence joins TRBV29-1 and TRBJ1-2; D ambiguous. The CDR3 contains 12 residues. V gave up 2 bases and J gave up 2 bases, with 6 bases separating them. From germline, CDR1 is SQVTM and CDR2 ANQGSEA. This CDR3 reads CSVEPGNYGYTF. The DNA of the CDR3 is TGCAGCGTTGAACCTGGGAACTATGGCTACACCTTC.

There are many counts of this clonotype. The chain joins TRBV24-1 to TRBJ1-1; no clear D gene. The V end lost 11 bases, the J end lost 8 bases, and 20 bases lay between the germline ends. Germline-derived CDR1 and CDR2 are KGHDR and SFDVKD. The CDR3 extends over 13 amino acids. Here the CDR3 DNA reads TGTGCCAGCAAACGGACGGGGTTCGAGGAAGCTTTCTTT. Its protein product is CASKRTGFEEAFF.